The table lists the clone carrying this T cell receptor (beta chain) with a few counts. The record originates from a study of control samples from healthy donors and cancer patients. Generated by immunoSEQ multiplex PCR, the TCRdb table keeps only in-frame clones and is missing some. The sample comprises just under 65,000 clones, almost 85% of which are singletons, and roughly 6% rests with the top ten. Sequencing was performed on blood. This sequence originates from a man aged 40-50 years in good health.

The DNA of the CDR3 is TGTGCCAGCAGCCAAGTTGTCGGGAGAGGAGCCCACGAGCAGTACTTC. Amino acids: CASSQVVGRGAHEQYF. The chain is built from TRBV4-2 and TRBJ2-7; D perhaps matches TRBD2 (6 bases). This CDR3 region has 16 residues. Trimming left V 1 base short and J 5 bases short, with 18 bases between. Germline V gene sequence: CDR1 LGHNA, CDR2 YNFKEQ.